The sequence of this TCR beta chain was determined in a study of T cell responses to AZD1222 COVID-19 vaccine. The wider study: Second doses that came at about 4 or about 12 weeks were put together.

About this clone: The target antigen is unknown.

Study-level results: Most donors were white British and more were female, and clonal diversity was possibly underestimated. AZD1222 recipients seropositive at baseline numbered only six or seven. No repertoire was sampled before or during the peak T cell response, only after it.

Profiled with immunoSEQ multiplex PCR; TCRdb holds only in-frame clones, not every one. The table lists 150,000 to 200,000 clones, around 92% of them singletons, with 8.5% to 12% in the top ten. The sequence came from an adult in good health. Material: peripheral blood, obtained on day 0 of AZD1222 vaccination.

CDR3 DNA: TGCGCCAGCAGCCAAGACAGGGGGCCCAATGAAAAACTGTTTTTT. This gives the protein CASSQDRGPNEKLFF. The genes are TRBV4-3 and TRBJ1-4; 8 nucleotides agree with TRBD1. Germline assignment: CDR1 LGHNA and CDR2 YSLEER. CDR3 length: 15 amino acids. V trimming: 0 bases; J trimming: 5 bases; junction bases outside the gene matches: 2.